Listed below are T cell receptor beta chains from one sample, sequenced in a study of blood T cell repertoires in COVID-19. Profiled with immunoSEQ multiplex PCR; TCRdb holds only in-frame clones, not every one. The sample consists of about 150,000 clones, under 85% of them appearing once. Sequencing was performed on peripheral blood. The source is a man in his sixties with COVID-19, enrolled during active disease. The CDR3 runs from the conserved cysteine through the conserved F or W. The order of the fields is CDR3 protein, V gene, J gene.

CDR3aa: CASSEAGLAGGPQYF; v_gene: TRBV2; j_gene: TRBJ2-5
CDR3aa: CASTDNSPLHF; v_gene: TRBV11-2; j_gene: TRBJ1-6
CDR3aa: CASSQMQGSDEQFF; v_gene: TRBV3-1/TRBV3-2; j_gene: TRBJ2-1
CDR3aa: CASSLRQGLGEKLFF; v_gene: TRBV9; j_gene: TRBJ1-4
CDR3aa: CASSLTDFGEQFF; v_gene: TRBV7-3; j_gene: TRBJ2-1
CDR3aa: CASSQQGIYGYTF; v_gene: TRBV6-5; j_gene: TRBJ1-2
CDR3aa: CASSTGIIGQPQHF; v_gene: TRBV18; j_gene: TRBJ1-5
CDR3aa: CASRLGTTGELFF; v_gene: TRBV4-3; j_gene: TRBJ2-2
CDR3aa: CASSTGQSEGFGYTF; v_gene: TRBV6-6; j_gene: TRBJ1-2
CDR3aa: CASSYGASGIDEQFF; v_gene: TRBV5-1; j_gene: TRBJ2-1
CDR3aa: CASSQEQGAGYTF; v_gene: TRBV3-1/TRBV3-2; j_gene: TRBJ1-2
CDR3aa: CASSLRASSYEQYF; v_gene: TRBV7-9; j_gene: TRBJ2-7
CDR3aa: CASSLAQGGTEAFF; v_gene: TRBV21-1; j_gene: TRBJ1-1
CDR3aa: CASSVTSGETDTQYF; v_gene: TRBV9; j_gene: TRBJ2-3
CDR3aa: CATRQGTNQPQHF; v_gene: TRBV24-1; j_gene: TRBJ1-5
CDR3aa: CASSRTSGRFSSYEQYF; v_gene: TRBV19; j_gene: TRBJ2-7
CDR3aa: CSVAHHSSYEQYF; v_gene: TRBV29-1; j_gene: TRBJ2-7
CDR3aa: CASSPLGTAFGYTF; v_gene: TRBV3-1/TRBV3-2; j_gene: TRBJ1-2
CDR3aa: CASSPPGQGAEKLFF; v_gene: TRBV18; j_gene: TRBJ1-4
CDR3aa: CASSYSTETETAF; v_gene: TRBV6-5; j_gene: TRBJ1-1
CDR3aa: CASSLRARGHLGGNTIYF; v_gene: TRBV11-2; j_gene: TRBJ1-3
CDR3aa: CASSEAPGERGTDTQYF; v_gene: TRBV6-1; j_gene: TRBJ2-3
CDR3aa: CASSGGTVRNSPLHF; v_gene: TRBV19; j_gene: TRBJ1-6
CDR3aa: CASSIVTGSQPQHF; v_gene: TRBV19; j_gene: TRBJ1-5
CDR3aa: CASSLQGRVTDSPLHF; v_gene: TRBV7-2; j_gene: TRBJ1-6
CDR3aa: CAWSGGAANTIYF; v_gene: TRBV30; j_gene: TRBJ1-3
CDR3aa: CASSLSVGNTIYF; v_gene: TRBV7-8; j_gene: TRBJ1-3
CDR3aa: CASTRPAGNYNEQFF; v_gene: TRBV2; j_gene: TRBJ2-1
CDR3aa: CASSPGEGFTEAFF; v_gene: TRBV9; j_gene: TRBJ1-1
CDR3aa: CASSLTLGGETEAFF; v_gene: TRBV7-3; j_gene: TRBJ1-1
CDR3aa: CASSRTAGQPAETQYF; v_gene: TRBV3-1/TRBV3-2; j_gene: TRBJ2-5
CDR3aa: CASSYSVAGESYEQYF; v_gene: TRBV6-5; j_gene: TRBJ2-7
CDR3aa: CASSRDTNSPLHF; v_gene: TRBV6-2/TRBV6-3; j_gene: TRBJ1-6
CDR3aa: CASSFGGADGYTF; v_gene: TRBV7-9; j_gene: TRBJ1-2
CDR3aa: CASSSPPGPQHF; v_gene: TRBV7-9; j_gene: TRBJ1-5
CDR3aa: CASSVQGYGNQPQHF; v_gene: TRBV27; j_gene: TRBJ1-5
CDR3aa: CASSDRGALVQPQHF; v_gene: TRBV19; j_gene: TRBJ1-5
CDR3aa: CASGLEGGIGAQYF; v_gene: TRBV12-5; j_gene: TRBJ2-5
CDR3aa: CASSPGGLGLSYGYTF; v_gene: TRBV19; j_gene: TRBJ1-2
CDR3aa: CASSASGLAGEEQFF; v_gene: TRBV5-1; j_gene: TRBJ2-1
CDR3aa: CASSSSQPQRGPLHF; v_gene: TRBV28; j_gene: TRBJ1-6
CDR3aa: CASSTRTGNTNQPQHF; v_gene: TRBV19; j_gene: TRBJ1-5
CDR3aa: CASSGGGTRGYTF; v_gene: TRBV2; j_gene: TRBJ1-2
CDR3aa: CARRLGQVYGYTF; v_gene: TRBV3-1/TRBV3-2; j_gene: TRBJ1-2
CDR3aa: CSVSGSPATEAFF; v_gene: TRBV29-1; j_gene: TRBJ1-1
CDR3aa: CASSYSRGGRQPQHF; v_gene: TRBV6-2/TRBV6-3; j_gene: TRBJ1-5
CDR3aa: CASSLFGTGGGTEAFF; v_gene: TRBV5-6; j_gene: TRBJ1-1
CDR3aa: CASSTQKTNTGELFF; v_gene: TRBV11-2; j_gene: TRBJ2-2
CDR3aa: CASSMLSGGRTGELFF; v_gene: TRBV19; j_gene: TRBJ2-2
CDR3aa: CASSQVIYEQYF; v_gene: TRBV3-1/TRBV3-2; j_gene: TRBJ2-7
CDR3aa: CAWRSPGRYNSPLHF; v_gene: TRBV30; j_gene: TRBJ1-6
CDR3aa: CASKGEGLSNQPQHF; v_gene: TRBV19; j_gene: TRBJ1-5
CDR3aa: CASSVEHGLSF; v_gene: TRBV2; j_gene: TRBJ2-7
CDR3aa: CASSPSIADSRGYEQYF; v_gene: TRBV5-5; j_gene: TRBJ2-7
CDR3aa: CASSQEFTATGSPLHF; v_gene: TRBV4-3; j_gene: TRBJ1-6
CDR3aa: CASSRMGQGDGEAFF; v_gene: TRBV11-2; j_gene: TRBJ1-1
CDR3aa: CASSDSVAYPPLHF; v_gene: TRBV6-4; j_gene: TRBJ1-6
CDR3aa: CATSAAPPEDYGYTF; v_gene: TRBV24-1; j_gene: TRBJ1-2
CDR3aa: CASSLGEVFYGYTF; v_gene: TRBV2; j_gene: TRBJ1-2